This is a list of T cell receptor beta chains from one sample in a study of blood T cell repertoires in COVID-19. Sequencing was performed with immunoSEQ multiplex PCR; in TCRdb, only in-frame clones are kept and a portion is missing. The sample yields tens of thousands of clones, 80% to 85% seen once. Material for sequencing was peripheral blood. The receptors here all came from a man in his 60s with acute or convalescent COVID-19. Each CDR3 is given with its conserved first and last residue. The order of the fields is V gene, clone size, D gene, J gene, CDR3 protein, CDR3 DNA. D genes are given only for firm matches. Not all rows give a size; the values are once, few, many and, for expanded clones, a class.

>TRBV7-9|.|TRBD1|TRBJ1-3
CASSLGQGRSGNTIYF
TGTGCCAGCAGCTTAGGACAGGGGCGCTCTGGAAACACCATATATTTT
>TRBV5-1|.|TRBD1|TRBJ2-2
CASSGDRGGNTGELFF
TGCGCCAGCAGCGGCGACAGGGGCGGGAACACCGGGGAGCTGTTTTTT
>TRBV30|.|.|TRBJ2-1
CAWSRGSYNEQFF
TGTGCCTGGAGTAGAGGCTCCTACAATGAGCAGTTCTTC
>TRBV20-1|once|.|TRBJ2-7
CSASFPGRGTDEQYF
TGCAGTGCTAGTTTCCCCGGACGGGGGACCGACGAGCAGTACTTC
>TRBV7-8|.|TRBD1|TRBJ1-6
CASSLSGTGHSPLHF
TGTGCCAGCAGCTTATCGGGGACAGGGCATTCACCCCTCCACTTT
>TRBV10-3|.|.|TRBJ1-1
CAIIAGPNTEAFF
TGTGCCATCATCGCAGGGCCGAACACTGAAGCTTTCTTT
>TRBV6-2/TRBV6-3|.|TRBD1|TRBJ2-7
CASSQLQSTGGYYEQYF
TGTGCCAGCAGCCAATTACAATCGACAGGGGGCTACTACGAGCAGTACTTC
>TRBV4-1|.|.|TRBJ1-5
CASSPYPGENQPQHF
TGCGCCAGCAGCCCATATCCGGGGGAGAATCAGCCCCAGCATTTT
>TRBV28|.|.|TRBJ1-4
CASSSVHGGSTNEKLFF
TGTGCCAGCAGTTCCGTGCACGGGGGGTCAACTAATGAAAAACTGTTTTTT
>TRBV28|.|TRBD1|TRBJ1-5
CASSLGQGLNQPQHF
TGTGCCAGCAGTCTGGGACAGGGCCTCAATCAGCCCCAGCATTTT
>TRBV11-2|.|.|TRBJ1-1
CASSPGPAGLYTEAFF
TGTGCCAGCAGCCCCGGACCGGCGGGGCTATACACTGAAGCTTTCTTT
>TRBV15|.|TRBD1|TRBJ2-2
CATSRGRGFGELFF
TGTGCCACCAGCAGAGGCAGGGGGTTCGGGGAGCTGTTTTTT
>TRBV6-5|.|TRBD1|TRBJ1-4
CASSYGTGGSDEKLFF
TGTGCCAGCAGTTACGGGACAGGGGGCTCGGATGAAAAACTGTTTTTT
>TRBV7-9|.|TRBD1|TRBJ1-6
CASSVPGQGAPLHF
TGTGCCAGCAGCGTTCCGGGACAGGGGGCACCCCTCCACTTT
>TRBV7-6|.|.|TRBJ2-7
CASSLGGGAASYEQYF
TGTGCCAGCAGCTTAGGTGGGGGCGCGGCCTCCTACGAGCAGTACTTC
>TRBV2|.|.|TRBJ1-1
CASRRSVVRGTEAFF
TGTGCCAGCAGGAGGTCGGTGGTACGCGGTACTGAAGCTTTCTTT
>TRBV30|.|.|TRBJ2-5
CAWARTTQETQYF
TGTGCCTGGGCCCGGACAACCCAGGAGACCCAGTACTTC
>TRBV6-1|.|TRBD1|TRBJ2-1
CASSEFGQGYNEQFF
TGTGCCAGCAGTGAATTTGGACAGGGCTACAATGAGCAGTTCTTC
>TRBV7-6|.|.|TRBJ2-7
CASSLRPREIHEQYF
TGTGCCAGCAGCTTGAGGCCCCGGGAAATCCACGAGCAGTACTTC
>TRBV7-9|.|.|TRBJ2-7
CASSRPQGYEQYF
TGTGCCAGCAGCCGACCACAGGGCTACGAGCAGTACTTC
>TRBV5-6|once|TRBD1|TRBJ1-3
CASSSNYRGGNTIYF
TGTGCCAGCAGCAGTAACTACAGGGGGGGAAACACCATATATTTT
>TRBV5-4|.|TRBD1|TRBJ1-2
CASSGGQGGPLYGYTF
TGTGCCAGCAGCGGAGGACAGGGAGGACCCCTCTATGGCTACACCTTC
>TRBV6-1|.|TRBD1|TRBJ2-7
CASSGRDRGRPYEQYF
TGTGCCAGCAGTGGCCGGGACAGGGGGCGCCCCTACGAGCAGTACTTC
>TRBV19|.|TRBD1|TRBJ1-2
CASSLTGTGGSGYTF
TGTGCCAGTAGTCTAACCGGGACAGGGGGCTCTGGCTACACCTTC
>TRBV19|.|.|TRBJ2-3
CASSPRLDTDTQYF
TGTGCCAGTAGTCCCCGACTTGACACAGATACGCAGTATTTT
>TRBV10-3|.|TRBD1|TRBJ1-3
CAISGTGRSGNTIYF
TGTGCCATCAGCGGGACAGGTCGCTCTGGAAACACCATATATTTT
>TRBV30|.|.|TRBJ2-4
CAWSRAPTKNIQYF
TGTGCCTGGAGTCGAGCGCCCACCAAAAACATTCAGTACTTC
>TRBV7-6|.|.|TRBJ2-7
CASSLEAGDPEQYF
TGTGCCAGCAGCTTGGAGGCAGGGGACCCCGAGCAGTACTTC
>TRBV12-3/TRBV12-4|.|TRBD1|TRBJ1-2
CASTPTGIGYTF
TGTGCCAGCACCCCGACAGGGATCGGCTACACCTTC
>TRBV28|once|TRBD1|TRBJ1-1
CASSLTGGTEAFF
TGTGCCAGCAGTCTAACAGGGGGCACTGAAGCTTTCTTT
>TRBV7-9|.|TRBD1|TRBJ2-5
CASSLTGDQETQYF
TGTGCCAGCAGCTTGACAGGGGACCAAGAGACCCAGTACTTC
>TRBV7-2|few|TRBD2|TRBJ2-1
CASSLAATSGGLYNEQFF
TGTGCCAGCAGCTTAGCGGCGACTAGCGGGGGCCTCTACAATGAGCAGTTCTTC
>TRBV13|once|.|TRBJ2-2
CASSNRMGFRELFF
TGTGCCAGCTCCAACAGGATGGGGTTCCGGGAGCTGTTTTTT
>TRBV2|.|TRBD2|TRBJ2-1
CASSATSGDYNEQFF
TGTGCCAGCAGTGCGACTAGCGGGGATTACAATGAGCAGTTCTTC
>TRBV18|.|TRBD1|TRBJ1-3
CASSPRGTGESGNTIYF
TGTGCCAGCTCACCCCGAGGGACAGGGGAGAGTGGAAACACCATATATTTT